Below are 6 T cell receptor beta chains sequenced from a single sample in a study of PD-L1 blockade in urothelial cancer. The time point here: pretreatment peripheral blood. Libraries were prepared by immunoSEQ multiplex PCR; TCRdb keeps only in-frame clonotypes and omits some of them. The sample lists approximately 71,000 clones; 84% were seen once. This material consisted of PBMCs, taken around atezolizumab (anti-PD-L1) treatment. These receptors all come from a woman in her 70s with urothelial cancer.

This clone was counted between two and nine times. The CDR3 sequence: CASRSSGAGELFF. In DNA form, the CDR3 reads TGCGCCAGCAGAAGTAGCGGGGCCGGGGAGCTGTTTTTT. This chain connects TRBV10-1 to TRBJ2-2, with 8 bases fitting TRBD2. The J segment lost 6 bases and the V segment lost 6 bases, leaving 3 bases of the junction unmatched. Per the germline V gene, CDR1 is WNHNN and CDR2 is SYGVQD (reference sequence). The CDR3 length is 13 residues.

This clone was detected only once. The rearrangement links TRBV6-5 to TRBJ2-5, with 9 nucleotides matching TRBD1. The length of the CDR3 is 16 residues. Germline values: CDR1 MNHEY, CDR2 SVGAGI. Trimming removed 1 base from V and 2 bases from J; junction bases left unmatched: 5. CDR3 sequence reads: CASSYLGDRVQETQYF. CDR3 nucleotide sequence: TGTGCCAGCAGTTACTTAGGGGACAGGGTGCAAGAGACCCAGTACTTC.

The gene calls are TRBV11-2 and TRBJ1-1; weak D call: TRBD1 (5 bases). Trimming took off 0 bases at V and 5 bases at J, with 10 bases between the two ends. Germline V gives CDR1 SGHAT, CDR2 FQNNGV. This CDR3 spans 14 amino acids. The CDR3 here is CASSLDRVTTEAFF. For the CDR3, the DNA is TGTGCCAGCAGCTTAGACAGGGTGACTACTGAAGCTTTCTTT.

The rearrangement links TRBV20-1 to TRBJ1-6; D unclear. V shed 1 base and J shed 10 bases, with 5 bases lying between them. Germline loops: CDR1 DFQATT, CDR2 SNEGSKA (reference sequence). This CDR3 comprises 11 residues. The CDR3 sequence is CSARGRSPLHF. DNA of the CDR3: TGCAGTGCTAGAGGTCGGTCACCCCTCCACTTT.

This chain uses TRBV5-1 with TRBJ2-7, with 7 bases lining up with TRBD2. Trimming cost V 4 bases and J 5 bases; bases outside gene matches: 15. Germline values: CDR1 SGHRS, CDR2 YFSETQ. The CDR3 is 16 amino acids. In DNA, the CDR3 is TGCGCCAGCAGCCACCGGTCCCGGGACTACGGCCACGAGCAGTACTTC. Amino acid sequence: CASSHRSRDYGHEQYF.

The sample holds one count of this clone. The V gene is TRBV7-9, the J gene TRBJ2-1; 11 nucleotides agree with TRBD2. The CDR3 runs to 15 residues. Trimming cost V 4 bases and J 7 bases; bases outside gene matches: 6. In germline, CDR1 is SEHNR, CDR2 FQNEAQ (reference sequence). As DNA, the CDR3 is TGTGCCAGCAGCTCTCTCGCTAGCGGGAGGAATGAGCAGTTCTTC. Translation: CASSSLASGRNEQFF.